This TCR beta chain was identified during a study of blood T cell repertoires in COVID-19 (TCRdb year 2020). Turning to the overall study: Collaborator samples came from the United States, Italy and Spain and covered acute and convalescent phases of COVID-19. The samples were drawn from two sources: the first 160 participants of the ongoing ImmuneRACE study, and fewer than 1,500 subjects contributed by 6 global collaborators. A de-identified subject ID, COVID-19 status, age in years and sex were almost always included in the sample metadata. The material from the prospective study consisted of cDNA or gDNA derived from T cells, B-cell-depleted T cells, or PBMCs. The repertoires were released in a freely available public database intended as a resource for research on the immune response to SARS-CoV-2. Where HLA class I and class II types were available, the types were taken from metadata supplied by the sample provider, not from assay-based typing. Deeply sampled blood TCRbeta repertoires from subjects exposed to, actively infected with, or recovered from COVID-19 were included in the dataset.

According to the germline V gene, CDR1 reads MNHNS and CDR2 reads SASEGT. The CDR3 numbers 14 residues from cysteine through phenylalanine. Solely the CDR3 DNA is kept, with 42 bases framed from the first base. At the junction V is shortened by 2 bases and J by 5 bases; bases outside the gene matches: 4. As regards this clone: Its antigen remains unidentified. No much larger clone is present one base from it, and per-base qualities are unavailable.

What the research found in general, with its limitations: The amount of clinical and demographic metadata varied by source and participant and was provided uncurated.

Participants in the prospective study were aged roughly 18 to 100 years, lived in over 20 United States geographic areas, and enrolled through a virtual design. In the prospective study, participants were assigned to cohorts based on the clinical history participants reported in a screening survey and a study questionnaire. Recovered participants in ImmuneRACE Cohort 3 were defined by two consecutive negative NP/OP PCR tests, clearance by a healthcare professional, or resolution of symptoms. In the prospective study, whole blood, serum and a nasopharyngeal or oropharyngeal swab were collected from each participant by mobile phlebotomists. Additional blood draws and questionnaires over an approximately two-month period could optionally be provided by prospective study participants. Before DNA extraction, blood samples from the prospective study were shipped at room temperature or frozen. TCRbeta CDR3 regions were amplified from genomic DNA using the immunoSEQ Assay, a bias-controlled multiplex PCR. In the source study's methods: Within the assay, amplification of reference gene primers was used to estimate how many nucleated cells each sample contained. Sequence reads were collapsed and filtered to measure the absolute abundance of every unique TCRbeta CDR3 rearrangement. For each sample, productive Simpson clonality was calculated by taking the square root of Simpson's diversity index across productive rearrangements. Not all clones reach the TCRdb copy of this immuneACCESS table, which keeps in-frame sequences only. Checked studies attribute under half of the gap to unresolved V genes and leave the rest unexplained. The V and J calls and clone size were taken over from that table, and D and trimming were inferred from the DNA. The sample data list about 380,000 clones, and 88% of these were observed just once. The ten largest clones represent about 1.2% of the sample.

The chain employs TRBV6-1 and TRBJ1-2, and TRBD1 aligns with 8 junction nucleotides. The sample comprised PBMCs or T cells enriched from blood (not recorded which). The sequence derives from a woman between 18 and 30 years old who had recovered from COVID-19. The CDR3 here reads CASSERDRWYGYTF. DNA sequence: TGTGCCAGCAGTGAACGGGACAGGTGGTATGGCTACACCTTC.